A single sample is the source of the 11 T cell receptor beta chains below, sequenced in a study of blood T cell repertoires in COVID-19. The repertoire was sequenced with immunoSEQ multiplex PCR; TCRdb's copy has only in-frame clones and lacks some. The table has around 440,000 clones, roughly 88% seen once. Sequenced input: peripheral blood. These receptors were collected from a woman between 50 and 59 years old with COVID-19, enrolled during active disease.

The chain combines TRBV7-9 with TRBJ2-7, with 9 bases lining up with TRBD1. Unmatched junction bases numbered 6, after V lost 4 bases and J lost 2 bases. From germline, CDR1 is SEHNR and CDR2 FQNEAQ (reference sequence). The CDR3 consists of 15 residues. The CDR3 DNA reads TGTGCCAGCAGCTACGGACAGGGGCCAACCTACGAGCAGTACTTC. This codes for CASSYGQGPTYEQYF. Supplemented by reference TRBV7-9 and TRBJ2-7, the full variable domain reads DTGVSQNPRHKITKRGQNVTFRCDPISEHNRLYWYRQTLGQGPEFLTYFQNEAQLEKSRLLSDRFSAERPKGSFSTLEIQRTEQGDSAMYLCASSYGQGPTYEQYFGPGTRLTVT.

V usage is TRBV24-1 and J usage is TRBJ2-1, with D maybe TRBD1 (5 bases). The CDR3 sequence is 13 residues long. The V end was cut by 4 bases, the J end by 4 bases, with 7 bases between. The germline CDR1 and CDR2 sequences are KGHDR and SFDVKD. CDR3 sequence: CATSEQVYNEQFF. CDR3 nucleotide sequence: TGTGCCACCAGTGAACAGGTTTACAATGAGCAGTTCTTC.

The V gene is TRBV11-2, the J gene TRBJ2-7; 7 nucleotides match TRBD2. V dropped 1 base and J dropped 4; count of bases not matched to a gene: 4. CDR3 length: 14 residues. CDR1 SGHAT and CDR2 FQNNGV come from the germline V gene. DNA for the CDR3: TGTGCCAGCAGCTTAGCTGTCGGGGGGTACGAGCAGTACTTC. This gives the protein CASSLAVGGYEQYF.

This clone has only a few counts. The V and J genes are TRBV6-5 and TRBJ1-1, with D possibly matching TRBD1 (5 bases). CDR1 and CDR2 (germline): MNHEY, SVGAGI. The germline V and J ends were trimmed by 5 bases and 0 bases, with 10 bases remaining between them. The CDR3 contains 14 residues. The CDR3 spells CASSNQGMNTEAFF. CDR3 sequence (DNA): TGTGCCAGCAGTAATCAGGGTATGAACACTGAAGCTTTCTTT.

This clone has a handful of counts. The chain employs TRBV5-4 and TRBJ1-1; D not resolved. The ends were cut back, 0 bases at V and 1 base at J, with 7 bases in the middle. Germline V gene data show CDR1 as SGHNT and CDR2 as YYREEE (reference sequence). The CDR3 length is 14 residues. The CDR3: CASSLDSGNTEAFF. CDR3 coding DNA: TGTGCCAGCAGCTTGGACAGCGGGAACACTGAAGCTTTCTTT.

The chain is built from TRBV30 and TRBJ2-3, with D maybe TRBD2 (5 bases). Germline CDR1 GTSNPN, CDR2 SVGIG (reference sequence). V was shortened by 0 bases and J by 6 bases, with 19 bases between the two germline ends. This CDR3 has 16 amino acids. In DNA form, the CDR3 reads TGTGCCTGGAGTGTACTAGGAGTCGTGATAGGGGATACGCAGTATTTT. It codes for CAWSVLGVVIGDTQYF.

The chain joins TRBV7-9 to TRBJ1-2; perhaps TRBD1 as D (6 bases). V lost 3 bases and J 8 bases, leaving 13 bases between the germline ends. Germline V gene lookup returns CDR1 SEHNR and CDR2 FQNEAQ (reference sequence). The CDR3 consists of 13 residues. The CDR3 sequence is CASSFMGGHGYTF. The DNA of the CDR3 is TGTGCCAGCAGCTTCATGGGGGGGCACGGCTACACCTTC.

This chain connects TRBV19 to TRBJ2-2; D is perhaps TRBD1 (5 bases). Germline V gene lookup returns CDR1 LNHDA and CDR2 SQIVND (reference sequence). The CDR3 covers 13 residues. The germline V and J ends were trimmed by 11 bases and 1 base, with 11 bases remaining between them. CDR3 residues: CAVLTENTGELFF. CDR3 DNA sequence: TGTGCCGTCTTGACAGAGAACACCGGGGAGCTGTTTTTT.

The chain joins TRBV19 to TRBJ2-3; 8 bases are a match to TRBD2. After removal of 5 bases from V and 1 base from J, the junction contained 5 bases not matched to a gene. The CDR3 consists of 15 residues. Germline CDR1 reads LNHDA; CDR2 reads SQIVND (reference sequence). As DNA, the CDR3 is TGTGCCAGTAGTCCCCGGGGGGGGCGCACAGATACGCAGTATTTT. Its translation: CASSPRGGRTDTQYF.

V gene TRBV11-3 combines with J gene TRBJ1-1; D ambiguous. V shed 0 bases and J shed 3 bases, with 5 bases lying between them. The CDR3 spans 13 residues. The germline CDR1 and CDR2 sequences are SGHNT and YENEEA. CDR3 nucleotides: TGTGCCAGCAGCTTAGATCGGGACACTGAAGCTTTCTTT. This codes for CASSLDRDTEAFF.

This clone was counted a single time. J is TRBJ1-5 and V is TRBV2, with 8 bases matching TRBD1. The germline CDR1 and CDR2 sequences are SNHLY and FYNNEI. The V gene end was trimmed by 9 bases and the J gene end by 2 bases; junction bases not matched to a gene: 6. CDR3 length: 14 residues. In DNA, the CDR3 is TGTGCCAGTCAACCGGGACAGGGCAATCAGCCCCAGCATTTT. Amino acid sequence: CASQPGQGNQPQHF.